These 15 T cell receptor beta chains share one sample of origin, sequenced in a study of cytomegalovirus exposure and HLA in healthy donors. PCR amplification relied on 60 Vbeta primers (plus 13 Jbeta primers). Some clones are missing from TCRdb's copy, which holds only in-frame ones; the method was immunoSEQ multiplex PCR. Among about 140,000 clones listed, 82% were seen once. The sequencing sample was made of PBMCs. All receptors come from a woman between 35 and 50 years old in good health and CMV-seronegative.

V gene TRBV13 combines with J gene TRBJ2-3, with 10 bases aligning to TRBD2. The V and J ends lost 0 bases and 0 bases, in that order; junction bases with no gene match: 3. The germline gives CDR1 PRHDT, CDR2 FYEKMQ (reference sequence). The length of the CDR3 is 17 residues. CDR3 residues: CASSLGLAGDSTDTQYF. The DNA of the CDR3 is TGTGCCAGCAGCTTAGGCCTAGCGGGAGATAGCACAGATACGCAGTATTTT.

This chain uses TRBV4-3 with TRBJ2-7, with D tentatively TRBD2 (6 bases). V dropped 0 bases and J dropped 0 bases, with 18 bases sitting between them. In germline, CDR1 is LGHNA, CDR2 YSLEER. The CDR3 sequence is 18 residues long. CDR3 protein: CASSQDSLLREDSYEQYF. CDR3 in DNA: TGCGCCAGCAGCCAAGATTCCCTCCTGCGGGAAGACTCCTACGAGCAGTACTTC.

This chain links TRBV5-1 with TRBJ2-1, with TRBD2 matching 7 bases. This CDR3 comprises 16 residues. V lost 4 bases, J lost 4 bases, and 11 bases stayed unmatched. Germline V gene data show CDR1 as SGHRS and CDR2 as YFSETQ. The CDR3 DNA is TGCGCCAGCAGCCCTCACGGGGTTAGCGGGTACAATGAGCAGTTCTTC. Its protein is CASSPHGVSGYNEQFF. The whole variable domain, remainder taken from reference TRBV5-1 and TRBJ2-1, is KAGVTQTPRYLIKTRGQQVTLSCSPISGHRSVSWYQQTPGQGLQFLFEYFSETQRNKGNFPGRFSGRQFSNSRSEMNVSTLELGDSALYLCASSPHGVSGYNEQFFGPGTRLTVL.

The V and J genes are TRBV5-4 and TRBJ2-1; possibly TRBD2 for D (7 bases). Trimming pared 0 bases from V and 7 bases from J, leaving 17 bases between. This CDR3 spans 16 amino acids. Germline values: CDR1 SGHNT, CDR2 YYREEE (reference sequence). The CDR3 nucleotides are TGTGCCAGCAGCTTGGTCGGGGGCGGGAGAGGGAATGAGCAGTTCTTC. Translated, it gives CASSLVGGGRGNEQFF.

CDR3 sequence reads: CASSPLSGGRQTYEQYF. DNA of the CDR3: TGTGCCAGCTCACCATTGAGTGGCGGGAGGCAGACCTACGAGCAGTACTTC. V is TRBV18 and J is TRBJ2-7, with 8 bases aligning to TRBD2. The CDR3 is made up of 17 amino acids. The germline CDR1 and CDR2 sequences are KGHSH and LQKENI. V shed 2 bases, J shed 2 bases, and the junction held 11 bases outside the gene matches.

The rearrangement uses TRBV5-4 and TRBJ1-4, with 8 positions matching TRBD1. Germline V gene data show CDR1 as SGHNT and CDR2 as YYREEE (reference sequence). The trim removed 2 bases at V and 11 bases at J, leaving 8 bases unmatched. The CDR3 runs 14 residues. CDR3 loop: CASSFQGAMGKLFF. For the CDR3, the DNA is TGTGCCAGCAGCTTTCAGGGGGCGATGGGGAAACTGTTTTTT.

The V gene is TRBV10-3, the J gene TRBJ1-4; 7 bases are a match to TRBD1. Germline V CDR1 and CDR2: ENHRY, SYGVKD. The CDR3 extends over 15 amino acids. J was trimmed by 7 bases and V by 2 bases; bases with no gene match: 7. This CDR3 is CAISEETGRSEKLFF. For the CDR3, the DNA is TGTGCCATCAGTGAGGAGACAGGGAGGTCTGAAAAACTGTTTTTT.

CDR3 in DNA: TGCGCCAGCAGCCACGGGGAGGATGGCTACACCTTC. The encoded protein is CASSHGEDGYTF. The chain uses TRBV5-1 and TRBJ1-2; D unresolved. The V gene lost 4 bases and the J gene lost 6 bases, with 10 bases spanning the gap. CDR3 length: 12 residues. Per the germline V gene, CDR1 is SGHRS and CDR2 is YFSETQ.

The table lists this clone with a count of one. The CDR3 is CASSWGQGAGNTIYF. As DNA, the CDR3 is TGTGCCAGCAGTTGGGGACAGGGAGCAGGAAACACCATATATTTT. The rearrangement joins TRBV27 to TRBJ1-3, with 9 positions matching TRBD1. J lost 4 bases, V lost 4 bases, and 5 bases had no gene match. The germline CDR1 and CDR2 sequences are MNHEY and SMNVEV (reference sequence). This CDR3 region has 15 residues.

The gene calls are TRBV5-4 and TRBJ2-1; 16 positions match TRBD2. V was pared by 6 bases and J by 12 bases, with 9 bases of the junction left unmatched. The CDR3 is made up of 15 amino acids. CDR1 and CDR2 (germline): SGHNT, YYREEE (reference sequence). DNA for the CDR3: TGTGCCAGCAACCCTGGGACTAGCGGGAGGGACGGGCAGTTCTTC. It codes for CASNPGTSGRDGQFF.

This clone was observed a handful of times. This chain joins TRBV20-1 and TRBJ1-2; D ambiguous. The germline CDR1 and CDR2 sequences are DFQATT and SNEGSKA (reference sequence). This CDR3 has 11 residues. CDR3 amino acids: CTGWGDYGYTF. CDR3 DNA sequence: TGCACGGGGTGGGGAGACTATGGCTACACCTTC.

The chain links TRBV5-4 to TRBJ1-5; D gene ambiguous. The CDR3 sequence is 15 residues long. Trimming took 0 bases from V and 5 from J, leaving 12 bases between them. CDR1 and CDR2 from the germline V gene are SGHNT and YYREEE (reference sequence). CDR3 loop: CASSLGPPQDQPQHF. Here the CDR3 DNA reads TGTGCCAGCAGCTTGGGGCCCCCGCAGGATCAGCCCCAGCATTTT.

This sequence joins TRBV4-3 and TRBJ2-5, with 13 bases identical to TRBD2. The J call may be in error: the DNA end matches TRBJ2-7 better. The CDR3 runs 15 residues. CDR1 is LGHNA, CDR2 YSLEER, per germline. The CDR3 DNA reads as TGCGCCAGCAGCCAAGAGACTAGCGGGAGGAGCGAGCAGTACTTC. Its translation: CASSQETSGRSEQYF.

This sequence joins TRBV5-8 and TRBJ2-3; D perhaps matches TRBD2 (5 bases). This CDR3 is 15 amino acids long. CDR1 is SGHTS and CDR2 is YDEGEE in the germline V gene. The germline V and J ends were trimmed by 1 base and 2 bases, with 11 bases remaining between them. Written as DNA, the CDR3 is TGTGCCAGCAGCTTGAGAGACTACCTCACAGATACGCAGTATTTT. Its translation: CASSLRDYLTDTQYF. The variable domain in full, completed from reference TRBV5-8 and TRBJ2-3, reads EAGVTQSPTHLIKTRGQQATLRCSPISGHTSVYWYQQALGLGLQFLLWYDEGEERNRGNFPPRFSGRQFPNYSSELNVNALELEDSALYLCASSLRDYLTDTQYFGPGTRLTVL.

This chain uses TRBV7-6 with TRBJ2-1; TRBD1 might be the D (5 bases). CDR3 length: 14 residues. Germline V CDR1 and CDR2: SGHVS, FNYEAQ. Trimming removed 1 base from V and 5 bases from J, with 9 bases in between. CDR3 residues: CASSLVVGDNEQFF. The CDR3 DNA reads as TGTGCCAGCAGCTTAGTGGTAGGGGACAATGAGCAGTTCTTC.